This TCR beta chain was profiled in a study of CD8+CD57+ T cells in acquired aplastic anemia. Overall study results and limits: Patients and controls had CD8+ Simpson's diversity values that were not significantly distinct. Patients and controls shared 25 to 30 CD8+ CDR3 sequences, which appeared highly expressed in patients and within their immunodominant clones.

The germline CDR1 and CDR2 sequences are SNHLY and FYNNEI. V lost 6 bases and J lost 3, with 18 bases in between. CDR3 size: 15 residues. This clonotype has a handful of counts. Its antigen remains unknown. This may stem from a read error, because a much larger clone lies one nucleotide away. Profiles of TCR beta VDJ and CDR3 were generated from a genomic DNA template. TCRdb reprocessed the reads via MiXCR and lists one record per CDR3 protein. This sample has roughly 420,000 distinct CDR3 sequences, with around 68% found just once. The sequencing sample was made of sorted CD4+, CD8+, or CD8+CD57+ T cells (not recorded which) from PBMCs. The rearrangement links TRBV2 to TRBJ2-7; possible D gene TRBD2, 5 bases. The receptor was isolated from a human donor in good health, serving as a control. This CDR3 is CASSNVGLDFYEQYF. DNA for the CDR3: TGTGCCAGCAGCAACGTTGGACTCGACTTCTACGAGCAGTACTTC. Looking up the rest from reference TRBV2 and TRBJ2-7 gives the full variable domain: EPEVTQTPSHQVTQMGQEVILRCVPISNHLYFYWYRQILGQKVEFLVSFYNNEISEKSEIFDDQFSVERPDGSNFTLKIRSTKLEDSAMYFCASSNVGLDFYEQYFGPGTRLTVT.